The sample holds one count of the clone carrying this TCR beta chain. This record comes from a study of blood T cell repertoires in COVID-19. Whole-study context: From T cells, B-cell-depleted T cells, or PBMCs came the material, which was cDNA or gDNA.

V lost 2 bases to trimming and J lost 0 bases; unmatched junction nucleotides: 3. This CDR3 has 15 amino acids. CDR1 KGHSH and CDR2 LQKENI come from the germline V gene. In the study's own analysis: Amplification with reference gene primers provided the estimates of nucleated cell counts. TCRdb's table, derived via immunoSEQ multiplex PCR, lists solely in-frame clones and lacks some. The DNA was the basis for D and trimming; V, J and clone size are from that table. This table has about 180,000 clones, roughly four fifths appearing once. Sequenced input: peripheral blood. This clonotype was obtained from a woman in her seventies with COVID-19, enrolled during active disease. The genes are TRBV18 and TRBJ2-7; 8 bases are a match to TRBD1. The CDR3 sequence is CASSPRTGSSYEQYF. The CDR3 bases are TGTGCCAGCTCACCAAGGACAGGGAGCTCCTACGAGCAGTACTTC.